These T cell receptor beta chains were read from a single sample in a study of brain T cells in children with intractable seizures. Data came from immunoSEQ multiplex PCR; TCRdb stores just in-frame clones and leaves some out. The sample has fewer than 80,000 clones, roughly 95% seen once. Sequenced material: peripheral blood, taken at surgery. The receptors come from a boy in the first two years of life with focal cortical dysplasia and intractable seizures. Each CDR3 is given with its conserved first and last residue. The D gene is left open where the match is weak.

len	j_gene	d_gene	v_gene	CDR3aa	CDR3nt
12	TRBJ1-1	.	TRBV28	CASSLVGQEAFF	TGTGCCAGCAGTTTAGTCGGACAGGAAGCTTTCTTT
15	TRBJ2-1	TRBD2	TRBV7-6	CASSRQGLADNEQFF	TGTGCCAGCAGCCGACAGGGACTAGCGGACAATGAGCAGTTCTTC
14	TRBJ1-1	.	TRBV3-1/TRBV3-2	CASSLFIRNTEAFF	TGTGCCAGCAGCCTTTTCATAAGGAACACTGAAGCTTTCTTT
9	TRBJ2-5	.	TRBV11-1	CASSLTQYF	TGTGCCAGCAGCTTAACTCAGTACTTC
16	TRBJ2-3	TRBD2	TRBV11-2	CASSPTSGGAHGTQYF	TGTGCCAGCAGCCCAACTAGCGGGGGCGCCCATGGTACGCAGTATTTT
17	TRBJ2-7	TRBD1	TRBV4-1	CASSLHPGQGIAYEQYF	TGCGCCAGCAGCCTGCACCCGGGACAGGGCATCGCGTACGAGCAGTACTTC
15	TRBJ2-4	.	TRBV7-3	CASSSAGESKNIQYF	TGTGCCAGCAGCTCAGCAGGGGAGTCCAAAAACATTCAGTACTTC
15	TRBJ1-5	.	TRBV11-2	CASSSRARTNQPQHF	TGTGCCAGCAGCTCCCGAGCCAGAACCAATCAGCCCCAGCATTTT
13	TRBJ1-2	.	TRBV5-1	CASSLGSGDGYTF	TGCGCCAGCAGCTTGGGTTCGGGGGATGGCTACACCTTC
17	TRBJ1-4	TRBD1	TRBV5-1	CARSSWGQQIVNEKLFF	TGCGCCAGGAGCTCCTGGGGACAGCAAATAGTTAATGAAAAACTGTTTTTT
17	TRBJ2-5	TRBD2	TRBV27	CASSFSSGISYQETQYF	TGTGCCAGCAGTTTCTCTAGCGGGATTTCGTACCAAGAGACCCAGTACTTC
14	TRBJ2-1	TRBD1	TRBV6-5	CASSYLGQGGEQFF	TGTGCCAGCAGTTACTTGGGACAGGGAGGTGAGCAGTTCTTC
16	TRBJ2-3	.	TRBV7-9	CASTALEGPSTDTQYF	TGTGCCAGCACCGCACTTGAGGGGCCTAGCACAGATACGCAGTATTTT
15	TRBJ2-5	.	TRBV7-9	CASSSLTGRDETQYF	TGTGCCAGCAGCTCCTTGACAGGGAGGGATGAGACCCAGTACTTC
13	TRBJ2-1	.	TRBV7-6	CASSPSRANEQFF	TGTGCCAGCAGCCCCTCTCGGGCCAATGAGCAGTTCTTC
16	TRBJ2-3	TRBD1	TRBV19	CASSMNPGQNTDTQYF	TGTGCCAGTAGTATGAACCCGGGACAGAACACAGATACGCAGTATTTT
18	TRBJ2-3	.	TRBV7-6	CASSLAIVRGGVTDTQYF	TGTGCCAGCAGCTTAGCTATTGTGAGGGGGGGCGTGACAGATACGCAGTATTTT
15	TRBJ2-7	.	TRBV13	CASSLLANVYYEQYF	TGTGCCAGCAGCTTGCTAGCTAACGTTTACTACGAGCAGTACTTC